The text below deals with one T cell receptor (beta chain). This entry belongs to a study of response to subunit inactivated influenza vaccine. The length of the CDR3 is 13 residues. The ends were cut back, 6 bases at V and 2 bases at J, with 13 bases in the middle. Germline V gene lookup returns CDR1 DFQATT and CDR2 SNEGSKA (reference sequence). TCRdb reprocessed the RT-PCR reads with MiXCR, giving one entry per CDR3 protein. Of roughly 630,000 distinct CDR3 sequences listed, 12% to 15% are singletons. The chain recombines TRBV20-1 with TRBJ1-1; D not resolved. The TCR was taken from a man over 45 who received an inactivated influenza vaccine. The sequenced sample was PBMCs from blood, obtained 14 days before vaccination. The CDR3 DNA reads TGCAGTGCGGTCAAGACGACTAACACTGAAGCTTTCTTT. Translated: CSAVKTTNTEAFF.